What follows are 23 T cell receptor beta chains derived from one specimen sequenced in a study of T-cell memory formation after mild COVID-19. TCRdb reanalysed the 5' RACE reads using MiXCR and keeps one entry per CDR3 protein. The table has approximately 480,000 distinct CDR3 sequences, 15% to 20% seen once. Sequenced: PBMCs or a T cell subset sorted from them (not recorded which). These receptors all come from an adult woman who had mild COVID-19 (a few samples of this study predate the infection). Cell type and time point are not known.

The chain has TRBV7-9 and TRBJ2-5; TRBD1 might be the D (5 bases). CDR1 and CDR2 (germline): SEHNR, FQNEAQ (reference sequence). The CDR3 is 15 amino acids. V shed 4 bases and J shed 0 bases, with 12 bases lying between them. CDR3 in DNA: TGTGCCAGCAGCTCATCCCGACAGAACCAAGAGACCCAGTACTTC. Protein: CASSSSRQNQETQYF.

This chain uses TRBV9 with TRBJ1-6; 8 bases fit TRBD1. After removal of 3 bases from V and 7 bases from J, the junction contained 6 bases not matched to a gene. Germline V gives CDR1 SGDLS, CDR2 YYNGEE. This CDR3 is built from 15 residues. CDR3 sequence: CASSETGEQNSPLHF. CDR3 nucleotide sequence: TGTGCCAGCAGCGAGACAGGGGAACAGAATTCACCCCTCCACTTT.

The gene calls are TRBV3-1 and TRBJ1-3; the match to TRBD1 covers 11 bases. CDR3 size: 19 residues. The V gene's germline CDR1 is LGHDT and CDR2 YNNKEL (reference sequence). After removal of 2 bases from V and 0 bases from J, the junction contained 9 bases not matched to a gene. CDR3 sequence reads: CASSQSLGQGGYSGNTIYF. DNA of the CDR3: TGTGCCAGCAGCCAATCTCTGGGACAGGGGGGATACTCTGGAAACACCATATATTTT. Full variable domain (missing parts from reference TRBV3-1 and TRBJ1-3): DTAVSQTPKYLVTQMGNDKSIKCEQNLGHDTMYWYKQDSKKFLKIMFSYNNKELIINETVPNRFSPKSPDKAHLNLHINSLELGDSAVYFCASSQSLGQGGYSGNTIYFGEGSWLTVV.

This chain connects TRBV4-1 to TRBJ2-7; 10 nucleotides agree with TRBD2. CDR3 size: 15 residues. V trimming: 4 bases; J trimming: 4 bases; junction bases outside the gene matches: 7. In germline, CDR1 is MGHRA, CDR2 YSYEKL. As DNA, the CDR3 is TGCGCCAGCAGCCGAGCAACTAGCGGGGAGTACGAGCAGTACTTC. Residues: CASSRATSGEYEQYF.

This clonotype was seen a few times. The rearrangement links TRBV6-1 to TRBJ2-3; 9 bases line up with TRBD1. J gave up 5 bases and V 6 bases, and 12 bases lay outside the gene matches. This CDR3 comprises 16 residues. Germline CDR1 reads MNHNS; CDR2 reads SASEGT. CDR3 bases: TGTGCCAGCAGACACAGGGGGCTTAATTGGGGAGATACGCAGTATTTT. Translated, it gives CASRHRGLNWGDTQYF.

The V gene is TRBV7-8, the J gene TRBJ2-4; possible D gene TRBD1, 7 bases. The germline V and J ends were trimmed by 5 bases and 6 bases, with 17 bases remaining between them. This CDR3 region has 15 residues. Per the germline V gene, CDR1 is SGHVS and CDR2 is FQNEAQ. CDR3 residues: CASSPFSGDRNIQYF. CDR3 coding DNA: TGTGCCAGCAGCCCGTTCTCGGGGGACAGAAACATTCAGTACTTC. Combining the CDR3 with reference TRBV7-8 and TRBJ2-4 gives the whole variable domain GAGVSQSPRYKVAKRGQDVALRCDPISGHVSLFWYQQALGQGPEFLTYFQNEAQLDKSGLPSDRFFAERPEGSVSTLKIQRTQQEDSAVYLCASSPFSGDRNIQYFGAGTRLSVL.

A few counts support this clonotype. This may be a read error: a much more frequent sequence differs by one nucleotide. V is TRBV5-1 and J is TRBJ1-5, with 11 nucleotides matching TRBD1. Germline V CDR1 and CDR2: SGHRS, YFSETQ. This CDR3 is 16 amino acids long. CDR3 nucleotide sequence: TGCGCCAGCAGCGCGGGACAGGGGGTCCCCAATCAGACCCAGCATTTT. Translation: CASSAGQGVPNQTQHF.

J is TRBJ2-1 and V is TRBV11-2; 8 bases map to TRBD2. With V trimmed by 1 base and J by 1 base, 3 bases remained unmatched. The CDR3 consists of 16 residues. Germline V gives CDR1 SGHAT, CDR2 FQNNGV. CDR3 nucleotide sequence: TGTGCCAGCAGCTTAGCGGGAGGGAGATCCTACAATGAGCAGTTCTTC. It translates to CASSLAGGRSYNEQFF.

This clonotype was seen a handful of times. The chain employs TRBV13 and TRBJ2-7; D not certain. CDR1 and CDR2 from the germline V gene are PRHDT and FYEKMQ (reference sequence). CDR3 length equals 12 residues. V lost 5 bases, J lost 5 bases, and 10 bases lay in between. In DNA, the CDR3 is TGTGCCAGCAGCCCTAGTTCCCACGAGCAGTACTTC. The encoded protein is CASSPSSHEQYF.

This chain joins TRBV4-3 and TRBJ2-7; D is possibly TRBD1 or TRBD2 (6 bases each). V shed 0 bases and J shed 12 bases, with 18 bases lying between them. There are 14 residues in the CDR3. Per germline, CDR1 LGHNA and CDR2 YSLEER. The CDR3 region is CASSQDPGAGVVYF. As DNA, the CDR3 is TGCGCCAGCAGCCAAGATCCGGGGGCCGGGGTCGTGTACTTC.

Only a few counts were recorded for this clonotype. The chain recombines TRBV5-1 with TRBJ2-5; D call uncertain. CDR1 SGHRS and CDR2 YFSETQ come from the germline V gene. V lost 0 bases to trimming and J lost 5 bases, with 14 bases between them. This CDR3 comprises 15 residues. The CDR3 bases are TGCGCCAGCAGCTTGGCGTTACGGCTCGGGGAGACCCAGTACTTC. Translated: CASSLALRLGETQYF.

The CDR3 DNA sequence: TGTGCCAGCAGTTTAAGGGACAGGGGTGGAGATACGCAGTATTTT. Encoded protein: CASSLRDRGGDTQYF. The rearrangement uses TRBV12-3 or TRBV12-4 and TRBJ2-3; 10 nucleotides agree with TRBD1. V lost 2 bases to trimming and J lost 5 bases; unmatched junction nucleotides: 4. This CDR3 contains 15 residues.

This clonotype appeared many times. The chain joins TRBV5-1 to TRBJ1-1; no reliable D call. Looked up from germline, CDR1 is SGHRS and CDR2 is YFSETQ. There are 13 residues in the CDR3. Trimming left V 7 bases short and J 1 base short, with 11 bases between. This CDR3 reads CASRVDQNTEAFF. The CDR3 DNA reads as TGCGCCAGCCGAGTCGATCAGAACACTGAAGCTTTCTTT.

The chain has TRBV15 and TRBJ2-7; D remains ambiguous. The germline V gene has CDR1 LNHNV and CDR2 YYDKDF (reference sequence). The CDR3 has 13 residues. V was trimmed by 0 bases and J by 3 bases, leaving 6 bases between them. CDR3: CATSRDQSYEQYF. The CDR3 DNA reads TGTGCCACCAGCAGAGATCAAAGCTACGAGCAGTACTTC.

The rearrangement uses TRBV6-1 and TRBJ2-5; D tentatively fits TRBD1 or TRBD2 (6 bases each). In germline, CDR1 is MNHNS, CDR2 SASEGT. CDR3 length: 14 residues. Trimming left V 6 bases short and J 2 bases short, with 13 bases between. CDR3 coding DNA: TGTGCCAGCAGGAAGGGGGGCCAGCAAGAGACCCAGTACTTC. It specifies CASRKGGQQETQYF.

The sample holds many counts of this clonotype. This rearrangement joins TRBV4-1 to TRBJ2-2, with D hard to call. From germline, CDR1 is MGHRA and CDR2 YSYEKL. This CDR3 region has 12 residues. V lost 7 bases and J 5 bases, leaving 8 bases between the germline ends. CDR3 coding DNA: TGCGCCAGCATTGATGCGACCGGGGAGCTGTTTTTT. Residues: CASIDATGELFF.

CDR3 bases: TGTGCCACCAGCAGAGCCAGGGTTCTGAACACTGAAGCTTTCTTT. Translating gives CATSRARVLNTEAFF. V is TRBV15 and J is TRBJ1-1; a weak D match, TRBD1 (5 bases). Trimming removed 1 base at V and 0 bases at J, with 9 bases between. The CDR3 contains 15 residues. In germline, CDR1 is LNHNV, CDR2 YYDKDF (reference sequence).

V usage is TRBV19 and J usage is TRBJ2-1; TRBD2 matches 8 bases. Looked up from germline, CDR1 is LNHDA and CDR2 is SQIVND (reference sequence). V was clipped by 8 bases and J by 0 bases; unmatched bases: 6. The CDR3 runs to 15 residues. The CDR3 region has the DNA TGTGCCAGTGCTATAGCGGGAAGCTCCTACAATGAGCAGTTCTTC. This gives the protein CASAIAGSSYNEQFF. The full variable domain, in which reference TRBV19 and TRBJ2-1 provide the parts outside the CDR3, is DGGITQSPKYLFRKEGQNVTLSCEQNLNHDAMYWYRQDPGQGLRLIYYSQIVNDFQKGDIAEGYSVSREKKESFPLTVTSAQKNPTAFYLCASAIAGSSYNEQFFGPGTRLTVL.

This clonotype occurred a few times. This chain links TRBV20-1 with TRBJ1-6; D gene uncertain. Per germline, CDR1 DFQATT and CDR2 SNEGSKA (reference sequence). The CDR3 loop spans 17 amino acids. V was pared by 0 bases and J by 0 bases, with 12 bases between. Here the CDR3 reads CSARDREQSSYNSPLHF. The DNA for the CDR3 is TGCAGTGCTAGAGATCGGGAGCAGAGCTCCTATAATTCACCCCTCCACTTT.

The V and J genes are TRBV7-2 and TRBJ1-5; TRBD1 might be the D (5 bases). The germline gives CDR1 SGHTA, CDR2 FQGNSA. V was shortened by 5 bases and J by 7 bases, with 21 bases between the two germline ends. The CDR3 extends over 16 amino acids. The DNA for the CDR3 is TGTGCCAGCAGCCTACTAGGGGTTGGGATGCTCCAGCCCCAGCATTTT. It encodes CASSLLGVGMLQPQHF. The variable domain in full, with the rest retrieved from reference TRBV7-2 and TRBJ1-5, is GAGVSQSPSNKVTEKGKDVELRCDPISGHTALYWYRQSLGQGLEFLIYFQGNSAPDKSGLPSDRFSAERTGGSVSTLTIQRTQQEDSAVYLCASSLLGVGMLQPQHFGDGTRLSIL.

The chain links TRBV20-1 to TRBJ2-1; D may be TRBD2 (5 bases). Looked up from germline, CDR1 is DFQATT and CDR2 is SNEGSKA (reference sequence). The CDR3 is 12 amino acids. V lost 5 bases, J lost 10 bases, and 15 bases lay in between. This CDR3 is CSAGMSGTEQFF. CDR3 bases: TGCAGTGCTGGGATGAGCGGAACAGAGCAGTTCTTC.

The chain has TRBV29-1 and TRBJ2-7, with D tentatively TRBD2 (6 bases). This CDR3 is built from 14 residues. Germline V gene lookup returns CDR1 SQVTM and CDR2 ANQGSEA. Trimming left V 4 bases short and J 0 bases short, with 13 bases between. CDR3 nucleotide sequence: TGCAGCGTTGGGGGACTGTTGAGCTCCTACGAGCAGTACTTC. Residues: CSVGGLLSSYEQYF.

V and J are TRBV4-3 and TRBJ2-7; the D is unclear. Trimming shortened V by 1 base and J by 6 bases, and 10 bases separated the two germline ends. The CDR3 covers 13 residues. Looked up from germline, CDR1 is LGHNA and CDR2 is YSLEER. The CDR3 is CASSQGMVSEQYF. CDR3 coding DNA: TGCGCCAGCAGCCAAGGAATGGTCTCCGAGCAGTACTTC.